This T cell receptor beta chain was sequenced during a study of radiotherapy plus CTLA-4 blockade in lung cancer (dated by TCRdb to the late 2010s). With respect to the entire study: Objective responses were observed in roughly a sixth of enrolled patients, and disease control was achieved in around 30%.

In this study, focal radiation therapy paired with CTLA-4 blockade (ipilimumab) was tested in patients who had chemo-refractory metastatic non-small-cell lung cancer. What the work shows at the level of the full study, not this receptor alone: TCR clones derived from tumors expanded in peripheral blood after treatment with radiotherapy and ipilimumab. Increased serum interferon-beta after radiation, together with early dynamic changes in blood T cell clones, were reported to be the strongest predictors of response.

The library was built by means of the immunoSEQ multiplex PCR assay. TCRdb limited this immuneACCESS table to in-frame rearrangements with V and J called. A share of clones is missing; checked studies link under half to unresolved V genes, and the rest is unexplained. For this sample the table gives roughly 70,000 clones, of which over 75% were detected only once. The top ten clones comprise 40% of the sample. Including cysteine and phenylalanine, the CDR3 has 17 amino acids. The retained sequence is limited to the CDR3, 51 bases, with the frame set at the first base. Trimming removed 1 base from V and 8 bases from J, leaving 20 bases between the germline ends. In the germline V gene (reference sequence), CDR1 corresponds to LNHNV and CDR2 to YYDKDF. A note on this clone: What this receptor recognizes is not known. Per-base qualities were not stored, and no clone one base away is much larger.

The receptor comes from a human donor with non-small cell lung cancer that progressed on radiotherapy plus ipilimumab. The material sequenced was peripheral blood, taken from a patient treated with radiotherapy plus ipilimumab. This sequence uses TRBV15 and TRBJ1-4; TRBD1 could be the D gene, as 6 bases match. The CDR3 loop reads CATSRAGTRGINEKLFF. Here is the DNA: TGTGCCACCAGCAGAGCCGGGACAAGGGGTATTAACGAAAAACTGTTTTTT.